The next 25 T cell receptor beta chains were all read from a single sample in a study of T cell changes during pregnancy in multiple sclerosis. Sequencing was performed with immunoSEQ multiplex PCR; in TCRdb, only in-frame clones are kept and a portion is missing. The table shows fewer than 65,000 clones, with roughly nine tenths occurring only once. The source was CD8+ T cells from peripheral blood mononuclear cells, collected after pregnancy. All receptors come from a female donor with multiple sclerosis, enrolled in a pregnancy study.

The rearrangement joins TRBV5-1 to TRBJ2-3, with TRBD1 matching over 7 bases. The length of the CDR3 is 15 residues. Germline CDR1 SGHRS, CDR2 YFSETQ. The V and J ends lost 4 bases and 2 bases, in that order; junction bases with no gene match: 7. The CDR3 DNA is TGCGCCAGCAGCACCGGGACAGAGTTCACAGATACGCAGTATTTT. As protein: CASSTGTEFTDTQYF.

This clone is medium-sized within its sample. The V gene is TRBV6-1, the J gene TRBJ2-7; weak D call: TRBD2 (6 bases). The CDR3 has 15 residues. The germline V and J ends were trimmed by 5 bases and 2 bases, with 16 bases remaining between them. Germline V gene lookup returns CDR1 MNHNS and CDR2 SASEGT. The CDR3 nucleotides read TGTGCCAGCAGTCCATCTATAGCGGAACCCTACGAGCAGTACTTC. This codes for CASSPSIAEPYEQYF.

The gene calls are TRBV7-8 and TRBJ1-2; D gene unclear. V was pared by 1 base and J by 4 bases, with 7 bases between. Per germline, CDR1 SGHVS and CDR2 FQNEAQ. CDR3 size: 13 residues. CDR3 bases: TGTGCCAGCAGCTTAGGACTTAGCTATGGCTACACCTTC. This sequence encodes CASSLGLSYGYTF.

This clone was picked up one time. The chain uses TRBV9 and TRBJ1-2; a weak D match, TRBD1 (5 bases). Trimming took 4 bases from V and 3 from J, leaving 13 bases between them. This CDR3 is 14 amino acids long. Germline V gene data show CDR1 as SGDLS and CDR2 as YYNGEE. The CDR3: CASSSPGGDYGYTF. The CDR3 nucleotides are TGTGCCAGCAGCTCCCCAGGAGGGGACTATGGCTACACCTTC.

This chain connects TRBV15 to TRBJ2-1, with TRBD2 matching 7 bases. The CDR3 totals 14 residues. Germline trimming cut 4 bases from V and 5 bases from J; bases unmatched to any gene: 5. Germline lookup yields CDR1 LNHNV and CDR2 YYDKDF (reference sequence). The CDR3 DNA sequence: TGTGCCACCAGCACCCGGCGGGGGAACAATGAGCAGTTCTTC. Encoded protein: CATSTRRGNNEQFF.

The chain is built from TRBV7-2 and TRBJ2-1; 9 bases line up with TRBD2. Trimming took 1 base from V and 12 from J; bases not matched to a gene: 10. The length of the CDR3 is 15 residues. Germline V CDR1 and CDR2: SGHTA, FQGNSA. The CDR3 reads CASSLEAGGVAVQFF. CDR3 sequence (DNA): TGTGCCAGCAGCTTAGAGGCGGGGGGGGTCGCCGTGCAGTTCTTC.

The chain combines TRBV4-1 with TRBJ2-1; 10 nucleotides align to TRBD2. This CDR3 has 15 residues. Germline CDR1 is MGHRA and CDR2 is YSYEKL. The ends lost 4 bases at V and 4 bases at J; junction bases unmatched: 4. The CDR3 reads CASSLLAGIYNEQFF. The CDR3 DNA sequence: TGCGCCAGCAGCCTACTAGCGGGGATATACAATGAGCAGTTCTTC.

This CDR3 is CAWSAQGRTDTQYF. CDR3 nucleotides: TGTGCCTGGAGTGCCCAGGGGAGAACAGATACGCAGTATTTT. The chain uses TRBV30 and TRBJ2-3; a possible D gene is TRBD1 (6 bases). The V and J ends lost 1 base and 3 bases respectively, with 11 bases between them. The CDR3 length is 14 residues. Germline V CDR1 and CDR2: GTSNPN, SVGIG (reference sequence).

This chain uses TRBV7-6 with TRBJ2-1; 8 nucleotides agree with TRBD2. The V gene's germline CDR1 is SGHVS and CDR2 FNYEAQ. V gave up 2 bases and J gave up 4 bases; unmatched junction bases: 7. There are 16 residues in the CDR3. CDR3 sequence: CASSLSSGGLYNEQFF. The CDR3 DNA is TGTGCCAGCAGCTTATCGAGCGGGGGCCTATACAATGAGCAGTTCTTC.

The J gene is TRBJ2-2, the V gene TRBV9; D uncertain. Germline CDR1 and CDR2: SGDLS and YYNGEE. V lost 0 bases to trimming and J lost 4 bases, with 7 bases between them. The CDR3 extends over 14 amino acids. This CDR3 reads CASSVVERTGELFF. The CDR3 nucleotides read TGTGCCAGCAGCGTAGTTGAGCGCACCGGGGAGCTGTTTTTT.

The genes are TRBV6-1 and TRBJ2-1; perhaps TRBD2 as D (5 bases). V lost 1 base to trimming and J lost 3 bases, with 13 bases between them. CDR1 is MNHNS and CDR2 is SASEGT in the germline V gene. The CDR3 covers 16 residues. The CDR3: CASSEGRGIVYNEQFF. For the CDR3, the DNA is TGTGCCAGCAGTGAAGGTCGGGGAATAGTCTACAATGAGCAGTTCTTC.

The chain has TRBV2 and TRBJ2-1; 7 bases are a match to TRBD1. This CDR3 contains 16 residues. Germline CDR1 reads SNHLY; CDR2 reads FYNNEI. V dropped 6 bases and J dropped 0; count of bases not matched to a gene: 8. CDR3 bases: TGTGCCAGCAGGGGGGTACAGGGGAGCTCCTACAATGAGCAGTTCTTC. It is translated as CASRGVQGSSYNEQFF.

The chain recombines TRBV29-1 with TRBJ1-1, with D possibly TRBD1 on 5 matching bases. The CDR3 contains 14 residues. The V end was cut by 7 bases, the J end by 3 bases, with 18 bases between. In germline, CDR1 is SQVTM, CDR2 ANQGSEA. In nucleotides, the CDR3 is TGCAGCGCCTCCCCTGGCGGGGGGGACACTGAAGCTTTCTTT. It is translated as CSASPGGGDTEAFF.

The CDR3 DNA sequence: TGTGCCAGCAGTCCCACATTTGGAGGTGAAGCTTTCTTT. It specifies CASSPTFGGEAFF. The rearrangement links TRBV27 to TRBJ1-1; D not resolved. This CDR3 is built from 13 residues. Looked up from germline, CDR1 is MNHEY and CDR2 is SMNVEV (reference sequence). V gave up 5 bases and J gave up 7 bases, with 14 bases separating them.

This sequence joins TRBV19 and TRBJ1-1; 8 bases map to TRBD1. The CDR3 covers 16 residues. J lost 5 bases, V lost 5 bases, and 13 bases had no gene match. CDR1 and CDR2 from the germline V gene are LNHDA and SQIVND (reference sequence). Here the CDR3 reads CASSLGPGTGRTEAFF. The CDR3 bases are TGTGCCAGTAGTCTCGGTCCCGGGACAGGACGGACTGAAGCTTTCTTT.

The genes are TRBV11-2 and TRBJ2-1, with D perhaps matching TRBD2 (7 bases). The CDR3 runs to 15 residues. V shed 1 base and J shed 8 bases, with 15 bases lying between them. Germline V CDR1 and CDR2: SGHAT, FQNNGV. CDR3 nucleotide sequence: TGTGCCAGCAGCTTAGTTGACGGGGGGCTCGATGAGCAGTTCTTC. This sequence encodes CASSLVDGGLDEQFF.

The chain joins TRBV6-5 to TRBJ2-6, with no clear D. The V gene lost 3 bases and the J gene lost 0 bases, with 6 bases spanning the gap. This CDR3 is 15 amino acids long. Germline CDR1 is MNHEY and CDR2 is SVGAGI. CDR3 sequence reads: CASSYRVSGANVLTF. CDR3 in DNA: TGTGCCAGCAGTTATCGTGTCTCTGGGGCCAACGTCCTGACTTTC.

The genes are TRBV5-4 and TRBJ2-3, with TRBD1 matching 9 bases. The germline V gene has CDR1 SGHNT and CDR2 YYREEE (reference sequence). V was clipped by 4 bases and J by 4 bases; unmatched bases: 13. CDR3 length: 17 amino acids. CDR3 sequence: CASSHVWTGDYADTQYF. DNA for the CDR3: TGTGCCAGCAGCCACGTGTGGACAGGGGATTACGCAGATACGCAGTATTTT.

The V call is TRBV7-9, the J call TRBJ1-4; possible D gene TRBD1, 5 bases. This CDR3 has 19 amino acids. V was clipped by 5 bases and J by 0 bases, with 22 bases between them. The germline V gene has CDR1 SEHNR and CDR2 FQNEAQ (reference sequence). The DNA for the CDR3 is TGTGCCAGCAGCGTGGGCGGGACTCGGAGAATTGCAACTAATGAAAAACTGTTTTTT. Translating it yields CASSVGGTRRIATNEKLFF.

The chain carries TRBV6-1 and TRBJ1-1; D not resolved. V lost 3 bases and J lost 6, with 14 bases in between. CDR1 is MNHNS and CDR2 is SASEGT in the germline V gene. The CDR3 contains 14 residues. The CDR3 loop reads CASSDSLGMAEAFF. The CDR3 coding sequence is TGTGCCAGCAGTGATTCGCTAGGAATGGCTGAAGCTTTCTTT.

This CDR3 reads CASSPPGGAGANVLTF. As DNA, the CDR3 is TGTGCCAGCAGCCCTCCGGGGGGCGCTGGGGCCAACGTCCTGACTTTC. The V gene is TRBV13, the J gene TRBJ2-6; possible D gene TRBD2, 7 bases. This CDR3 contains 16 residues. Per the germline V gene, CDR1 is PRHDT and CDR2 is FYEKMQ (reference sequence). The ends were cut back, 5 bases at V and 2 bases at J, with 13 bases in the middle.

The J gene is TRBJ2-3, the V gene TRBV5-4; the D gene is possibly TRBD2 (7 bases). The CDR3 contains 18 residues. CDR1 SGHNT and CDR2 YYREEE come from the germline V gene (reference sequence). The V end was cut by 2 bases, the J end by 0 bases, with 19 bases between. This CDR3 reads CASSFFAGAPLSTDTQYF. As DNA, the CDR3 is TGTGCCAGCAGCTTTTTTGCGGGGGCCCCTTTGAGCACAGATACGCAGTATTTT. The full variable domain, in which reference TRBV5-4 and TRBJ2-3 provide the parts outside the CDR3, is ETGVTQSPTHLIKTRGQQVTLRCSSQSGHNTVSWYQQALGQGPQFIFQYYREEENGRGNFPPRFSGLQFPNYSSELNVNALELDDSALYLCASSFFAGAPLSTDTQYFGPGTRLTVL.

This clone was seen just once. This chain uses TRBV10-1 with TRBJ2-7, with D perhaps TRBD1 (6 bases). The germline gives CDR1 WNHNN, CDR2 SYGVQD (reference sequence). The CDR3 runs 14 residues. The germline V and J ends were trimmed by 7 bases and 2 bases, with 15 bases remaining between them. CDR3 in DNA: TGCGCCAGCACCACCGGGACACAGACCTACGAGCAGTACTTC. This translates into CASTTGTQTYEQYF.

CDR3 in amino acids: CASSLGTGPNQPQHF. In nucleotides, the CDR3 is TGTGCCAGCAGCTTGGGGACAGGCCCCAATCAGCCCCAGCATTTT. The rearrangement links TRBV5-6 to TRBJ1-5; TRBD1 matches 7 bases. The V gene end was trimmed by 0 bases and the J gene end by 3 bases; junction bases not matched to a gene: 3. CDR1 and CDR2 (germline): SGHDT, YYEEEE. The length of the CDR3 is 15 residues.

This rearrangement joins TRBV27 to TRBJ1-1, with D possibly TRBD1 on 5 matching bases. Germline CDR1 reads MNHEY; CDR2 reads SMNVEV (reference sequence). V lost 5 bases, J lost 3 bases, and 16 bases lay in between. There are 15 residues in the CDR3. CDR3: CASSTVGIGDTEAFF. The CDR3 bases are TGTGCCAGCAGTACGGTGGGTATAGGGGACACTGAAGCTTTCTTT.